This section outlines one T cell receptor beta chain sequence together with its context. Its antigen is as yet unknown. TCR beta CDR3 regions were amplified from RNA transcripts. An initial round of RT-PCR targeting the TCR CDR3 relied on the HTBI primer set. TCRdb fed the multiplex PCR reads into MiXCR, producing one record per CDR3 protein. The sample lists 400,000 to 450,000 distinct CDR3 sequences, about 14% occurring once. This specimen belongs to a study of T cells in Graves' hyperthyroidism and ophthalmopathy. Study observations and caveats: In validation, the model predicted ophthalmopathy. These predictions came a median approximately 5.9 months before onset.

Ophthalmopathy patients all had a Clinical Activity Score of at least 3, a NOSPECS grade of at least 4 and disease under 3 months old. Germline V gene data show CDR1 as SEHNR and CDR2 as FQNEAQ (reference sequence). The V end was cut by 5 bases, the J end by 7 bases, with 17 bases between. The CDR3 is made up of 15 amino acids. The receptor's source is a man aged 18 to 30 with Graves' ophthalmopathy. The chain couples TRBV7-9 to TRBJ2-2; D possibly uses TRBD1 or TRBD2 (5 bases each). Specimen: blood. CDR3 in amino acids: CASSLGRSTIGELFF. In DNA, the CDR3 is TGTGCCAGCAGCCTGGGACGCTCAACAATCGGGGAGCTGTTTTTT.